The entry that follows covers one T cell receptor beta chain sequence. Source study methods: How many nucleated cells were present was estimated from reference gene primer amplification. Some clones are missing from TCRdb's copy, which holds only in-frame ones; the method was immunoSEQ multiplex PCR. V, J and clone size are taken as reported in that table, and D and trimming were inferred from the DNA itself. The sample has 180,000 or so clones; roughly 85% are singletons. This specimen comes from a study of blood T cell repertoires in COVID-19. About the study: COVID-19 samples from acute and convalescent phases originated in the United States, Italy and Spain. PBMCs, B-cell-depleted T cells, or T cells provided the cDNA or gDNA that made up the material.

Germline CDR1 reads MNHEY; CDR2 reads SVGAGI. V trimming: 6 bases; J trimming: 0 bases; junction bases outside the gene matches: 5. The CDR3 runs to 15 residues. The chain links TRBV6-5 to TRBJ1-3; 7 bases line up with TRBD1. The sequence was obtained from an older woman with acute or convalescent COVID-19. Sequenced input: peripheral blood. CDR3 DNA sequence: TGTGCCAGCAGACCACAGGGGAGCTCTGGAAACACCATATATTTT. It is translated as CASRPQGSSGNTIYF.